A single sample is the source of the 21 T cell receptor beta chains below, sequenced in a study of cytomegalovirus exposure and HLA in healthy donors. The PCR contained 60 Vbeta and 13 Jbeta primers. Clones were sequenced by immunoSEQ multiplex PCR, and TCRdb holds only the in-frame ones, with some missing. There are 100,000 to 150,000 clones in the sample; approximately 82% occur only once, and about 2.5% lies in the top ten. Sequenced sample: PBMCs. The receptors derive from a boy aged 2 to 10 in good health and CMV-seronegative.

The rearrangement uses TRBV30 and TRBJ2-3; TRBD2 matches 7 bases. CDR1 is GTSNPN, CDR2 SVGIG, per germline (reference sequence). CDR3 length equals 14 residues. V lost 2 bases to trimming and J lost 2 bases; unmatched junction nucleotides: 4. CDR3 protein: CAWSREVFTDTQYF. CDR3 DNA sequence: TGTGCCTGGAGTCGGGAGGTTTTCACAGATACGCAGTATTTT.

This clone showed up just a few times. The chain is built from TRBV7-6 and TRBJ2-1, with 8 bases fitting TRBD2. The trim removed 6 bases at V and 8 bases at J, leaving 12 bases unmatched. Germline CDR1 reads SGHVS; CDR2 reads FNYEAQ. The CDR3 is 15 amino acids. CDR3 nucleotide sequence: TGTGCCAGCAGGCAGGGACTAGGAGGGTTCGATGAGCAGTTCTTC. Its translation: CASRQGLGGFDEQFF.

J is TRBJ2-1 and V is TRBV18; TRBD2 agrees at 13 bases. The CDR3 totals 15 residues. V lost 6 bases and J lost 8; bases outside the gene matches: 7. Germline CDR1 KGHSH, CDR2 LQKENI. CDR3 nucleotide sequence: TGTGCCAGCTCCACCGGGACTAGCGGGGCTGATGAGCAGTTCTTC. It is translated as CASSTGTSGADEQFF. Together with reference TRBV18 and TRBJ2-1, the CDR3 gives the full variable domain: NAGVMQNPRHLVRRRGQEARLRCSPMKGHSHVYWYRQLPEEGLKFMVYLQKENIIDESGMPKERFSAEFPKEGPSILRIQQVVRGDSAAYFCASSTGTSGADEQFFGPGTRLTVL.

This CDR3 is CASSGSGLLFYEQYF. The CDR3 DNA is TGTGCCAGCAGCGGATCGGGACTACTTTTCTACGAGCAGTACTTC. The rearrangement links TRBV2 to TRBJ2-7; 7 bases agree with TRBD2. CDR1 is SNHLY and CDR2 is FYNNEI in the germline V gene. There are 15 residues in the CDR3. V trimming: 6 bases; J trimming: 3 bases; junction bases outside the gene matches: 11.

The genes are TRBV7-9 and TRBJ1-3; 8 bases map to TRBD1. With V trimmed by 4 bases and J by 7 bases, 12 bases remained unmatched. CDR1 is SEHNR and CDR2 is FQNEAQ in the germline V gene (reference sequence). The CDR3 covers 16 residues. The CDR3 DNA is TGTGCCAGCAGCTACGTCAGGGGGCCGGGGTTGAACACCATATATTTT. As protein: CASSYVRGPGLNTIYF.

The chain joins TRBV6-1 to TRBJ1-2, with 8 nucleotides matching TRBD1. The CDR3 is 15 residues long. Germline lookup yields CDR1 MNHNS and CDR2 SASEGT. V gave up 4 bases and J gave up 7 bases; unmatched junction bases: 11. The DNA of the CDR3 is TGTGCCAGCAGTGCCTCCCGAGACAGGGGAGGTGGCTACACCTTC. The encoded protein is CASSASRDRGGGYTF.

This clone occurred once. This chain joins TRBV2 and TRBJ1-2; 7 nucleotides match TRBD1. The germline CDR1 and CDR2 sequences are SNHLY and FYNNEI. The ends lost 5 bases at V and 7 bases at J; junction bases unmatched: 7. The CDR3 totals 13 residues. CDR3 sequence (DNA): TGTGCCAGCAGTTTCGACAGGGAGGCTGGCTACACCTTC. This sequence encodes CASSFDREAGYTF. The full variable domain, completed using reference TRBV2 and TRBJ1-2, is EPEVTQTPSHQVTQMGQEVILRCVPISNHLYFYWYRQILGQKVEFLVSFYNNEISEKSEIFDDQFSVERPDGSNFTLKIRSTKLEDSAMYFCASSFDREAGYTFGSGTRLTVV.

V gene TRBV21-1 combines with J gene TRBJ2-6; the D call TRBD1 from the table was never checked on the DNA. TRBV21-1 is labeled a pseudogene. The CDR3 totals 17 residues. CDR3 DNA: TGTGCCAGCCTCCCGGGGACAGTATCCTCTGGGGCCAACGTCCTGACTTTC. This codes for CASLPGTVSSGANVLTF.

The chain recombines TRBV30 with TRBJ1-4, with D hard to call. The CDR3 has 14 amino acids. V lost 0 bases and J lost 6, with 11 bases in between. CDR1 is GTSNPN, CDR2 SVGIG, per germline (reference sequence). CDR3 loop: CAWSVMGGDEKLFF. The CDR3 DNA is TGTGCCTGGAGTGTAATGGGAGGAGATGAAAAACTGTTTTTT.

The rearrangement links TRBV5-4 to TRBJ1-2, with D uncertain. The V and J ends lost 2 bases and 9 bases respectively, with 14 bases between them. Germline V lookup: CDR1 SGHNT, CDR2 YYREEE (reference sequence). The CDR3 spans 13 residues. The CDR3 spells CASSFQPGDSYTF. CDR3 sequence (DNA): TGTGCCAGCAGCTTCCAGCCCGGGGATAGCTACACCTTC. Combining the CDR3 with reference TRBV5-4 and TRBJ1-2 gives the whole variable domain ETGVTQSPTHLIKTRGQQVTLRCSSQSGHNTVSWYQQALGQGPQFIFQYYREEENGRGNFPPRFSGLQFPNYSSELNVNALELDDSALYLCASSFQPGDSYTFGSGTRLTVV.

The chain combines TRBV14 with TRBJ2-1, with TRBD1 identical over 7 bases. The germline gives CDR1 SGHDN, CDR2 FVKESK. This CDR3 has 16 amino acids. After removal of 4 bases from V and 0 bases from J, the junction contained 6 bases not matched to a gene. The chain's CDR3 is CASSPFRDSSYNEQFF. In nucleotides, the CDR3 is TGTGCCAGCAGCCCCTTCCGGGACAGCTCCTACAATGAGCAGTTCTTC.

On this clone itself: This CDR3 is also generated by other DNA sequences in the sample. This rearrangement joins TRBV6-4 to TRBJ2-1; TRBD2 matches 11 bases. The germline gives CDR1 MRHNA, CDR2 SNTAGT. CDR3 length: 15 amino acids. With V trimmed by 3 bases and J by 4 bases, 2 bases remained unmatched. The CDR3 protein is CASSELAGGYNEQFF. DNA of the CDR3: TGTGCCAGCAGTGAGTTAGCGGGAGGGTACAATGAGCAGTTCTTC.

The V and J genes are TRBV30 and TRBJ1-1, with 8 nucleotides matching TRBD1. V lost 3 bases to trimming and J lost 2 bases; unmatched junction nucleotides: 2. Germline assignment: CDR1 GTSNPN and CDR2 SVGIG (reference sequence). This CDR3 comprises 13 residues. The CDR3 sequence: CAWRGQGNTEAFF. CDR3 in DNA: TGTGCCTGGAGAGGACAGGGCAACACTGAAGCTTTCTTT.

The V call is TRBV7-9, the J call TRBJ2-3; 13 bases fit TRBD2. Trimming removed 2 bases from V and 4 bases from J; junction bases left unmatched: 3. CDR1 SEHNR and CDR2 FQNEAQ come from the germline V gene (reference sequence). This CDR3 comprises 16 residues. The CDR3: CASSLTSGGASDTQYF. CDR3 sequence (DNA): TGTGCCAGCAGCTTAACTAGCGGGGGGGCATCAGATACGCAGTATTTT.

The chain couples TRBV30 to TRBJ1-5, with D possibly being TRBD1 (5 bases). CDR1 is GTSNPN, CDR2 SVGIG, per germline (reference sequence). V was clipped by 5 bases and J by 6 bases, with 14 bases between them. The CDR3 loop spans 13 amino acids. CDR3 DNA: TGTGCCTGGGGCGGGACCAGGAGTCAGCCCCAGCATTTT. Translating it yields CAWGGTRSQPQHF.

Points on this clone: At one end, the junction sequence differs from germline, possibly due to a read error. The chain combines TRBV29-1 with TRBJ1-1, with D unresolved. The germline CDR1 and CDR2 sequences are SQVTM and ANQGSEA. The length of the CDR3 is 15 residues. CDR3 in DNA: TGCAGCGTTGAAGAGAATGGGAACGGGAACACTGAGGCTTTCTTT. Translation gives CSVEENGNGNTEAFF.

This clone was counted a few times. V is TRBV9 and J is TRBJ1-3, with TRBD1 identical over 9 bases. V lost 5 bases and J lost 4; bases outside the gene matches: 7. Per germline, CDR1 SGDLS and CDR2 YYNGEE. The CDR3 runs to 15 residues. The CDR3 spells CASSRGQGQGNTIYF. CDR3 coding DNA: TGTGCCAGCAGTAGGGGACAGGGCCAAGGAAACACCATATATTTT.

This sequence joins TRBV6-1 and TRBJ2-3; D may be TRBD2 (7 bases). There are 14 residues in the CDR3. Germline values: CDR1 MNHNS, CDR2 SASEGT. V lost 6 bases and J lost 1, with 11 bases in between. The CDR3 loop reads CASSLGGGTDTQYF. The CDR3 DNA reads TGTGCCAGCAGCCTAGGGGGGGGCACAGATACGCAGTATTTT.

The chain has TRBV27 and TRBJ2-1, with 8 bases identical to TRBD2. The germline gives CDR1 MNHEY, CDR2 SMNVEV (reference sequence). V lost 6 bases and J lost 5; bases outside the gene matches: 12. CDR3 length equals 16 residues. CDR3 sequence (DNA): TGTGCCAGCAGCTTTCTCCGAGCGGGGGTCAACAATGAGCAGTTCTTC. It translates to CASSFLRAGVNNEQFF.

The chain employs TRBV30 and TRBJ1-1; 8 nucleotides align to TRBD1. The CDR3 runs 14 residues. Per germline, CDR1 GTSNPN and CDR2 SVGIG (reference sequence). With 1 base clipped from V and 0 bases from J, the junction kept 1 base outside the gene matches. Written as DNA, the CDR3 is TGTGCCTGGAGTGGGACAGGGATGAACACTGAAGCTTTCTTT. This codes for CAWSGTGMNTEAFF.

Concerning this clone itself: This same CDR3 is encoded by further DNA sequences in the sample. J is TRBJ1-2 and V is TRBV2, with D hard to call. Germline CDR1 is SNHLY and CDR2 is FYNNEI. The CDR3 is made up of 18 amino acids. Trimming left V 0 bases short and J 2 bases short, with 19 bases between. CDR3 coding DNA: TGTGCCAGCAGTGAAGCGCATGAGCGGGCACTTTTGAACTATGGCTACACCTTC. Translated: CASSEAHERALLNYGYTF.